In its sample, the clone carrying this T cell receptor (beta chain) was seen once. Its antigen is unidentified. The sample originates from a study of cytomegalovirus exposure and HLA in healthy donors. The study's findings and limits: TCR beta V- and J-gene trimming was later associated with a missense DCLRE1C variant. 150 to 200 TCR beta chains were listed as cytomegalovirus-associated. On later analysis, the bulk of CMV-associated TCR beta chains appeared to be HLA-restricted.

PCR was performed using 60 Vbeta and 13 Jbeta primers. How the authors handled the data: Unique TCR beta chains numbered around 80 million in a later analysis, with roughly 10 million shared. Here immunoSEQ multiplex PCR was the method, and the copy in TCRdb shows in-frame clones only, minus some. The V and J calls and clone size are taken from that table; D and trimming were inferred from the DNA. The table shows 200,000 to 250,000 clones, with approximately 88% occurring only once. CDR1 is SEHNR, CDR2 FQNEAQ, per germline (reference sequence). The length of the CDR3 is 13 residues. Trimming removed 1 base from V and 4 bases from J, with 8 bases in between.

Sequencing input: PBMCs. The clonotype was recovered from a boy between 2 and 10 years old in good health and CMV-seronegative. The chain links TRBV7-9 to TRBJ2-7; a weak D match, TRBD2 (7 bases). CDR3 sequence: CASSLEGGYEQYF. DNA of the CDR3: TGTGCCAGCAGCTTAGAGGGGGGGTACGAGCAGTACTTC.